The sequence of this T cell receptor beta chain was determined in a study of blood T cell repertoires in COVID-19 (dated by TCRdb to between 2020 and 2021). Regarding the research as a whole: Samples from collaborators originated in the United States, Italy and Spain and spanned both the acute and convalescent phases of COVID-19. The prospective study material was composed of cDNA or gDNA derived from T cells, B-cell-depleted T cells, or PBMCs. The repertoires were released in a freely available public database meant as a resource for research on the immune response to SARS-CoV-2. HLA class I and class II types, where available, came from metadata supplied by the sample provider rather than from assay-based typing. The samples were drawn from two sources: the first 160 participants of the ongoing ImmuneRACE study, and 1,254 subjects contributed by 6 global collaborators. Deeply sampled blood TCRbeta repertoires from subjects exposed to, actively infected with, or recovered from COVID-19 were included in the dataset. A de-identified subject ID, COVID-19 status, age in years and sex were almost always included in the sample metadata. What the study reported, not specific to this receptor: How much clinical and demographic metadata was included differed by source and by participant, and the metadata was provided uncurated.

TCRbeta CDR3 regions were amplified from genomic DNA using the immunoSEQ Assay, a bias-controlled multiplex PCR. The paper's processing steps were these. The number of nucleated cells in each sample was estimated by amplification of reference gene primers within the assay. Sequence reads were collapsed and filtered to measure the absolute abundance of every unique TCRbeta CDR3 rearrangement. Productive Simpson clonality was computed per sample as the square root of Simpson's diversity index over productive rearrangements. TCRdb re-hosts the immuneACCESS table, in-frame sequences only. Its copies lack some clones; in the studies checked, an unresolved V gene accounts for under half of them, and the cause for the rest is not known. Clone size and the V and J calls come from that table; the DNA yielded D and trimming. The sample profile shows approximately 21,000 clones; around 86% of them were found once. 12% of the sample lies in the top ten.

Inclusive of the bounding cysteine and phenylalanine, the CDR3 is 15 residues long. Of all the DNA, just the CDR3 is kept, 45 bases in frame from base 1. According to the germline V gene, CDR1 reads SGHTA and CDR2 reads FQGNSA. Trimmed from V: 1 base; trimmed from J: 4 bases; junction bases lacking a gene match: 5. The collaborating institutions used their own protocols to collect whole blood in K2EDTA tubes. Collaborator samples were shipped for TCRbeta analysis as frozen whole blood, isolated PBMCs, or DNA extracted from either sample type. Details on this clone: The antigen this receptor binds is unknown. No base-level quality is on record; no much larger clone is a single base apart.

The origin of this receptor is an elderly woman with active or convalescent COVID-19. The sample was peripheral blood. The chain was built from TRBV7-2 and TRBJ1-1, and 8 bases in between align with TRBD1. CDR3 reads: CASSLVLTGVTEAFF. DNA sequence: TGTGCCAGCAGCTTAGTCCTGACAGGGGTCACTGAAGCTTTCTTT.